This T cell receptor beta chain appears in the sequencing data of a study of resident and recirculating memory T cells in vitiligo (dated by TCRdb to between 2018 and 2020). With regard to the full study: The study took epidermis from shave biopsies of two lesional and two nonlesional sites, plus PBMCs, from each of a few stable vitiligo patients for TCR beta sequencing. Without any cell sorting, samples were homogenized immediately before genomic DNA was extracted using the Qiagen DNeasy Blood & Tissue Kit. The goal of the human TCR beta sequencing was to check whether lesional vitiligo skin contained specific clones that differed from the clones found in nonlesional skin and blood. Study-wide findings and limitations: Clonality was not the same from one vitiligo lesion to another, and no unique dominant TCR clone turned up. Because TCR sequences were not shared across biopsy sites or across patients, the findings suggest that different lesions are infiltrated by different T cell clones, a pattern described as private specificity. Mechanistic studies in the future are needed to assess how much the detected T cell clones and the human Trm pools versus Tcm pools each contribute. Even within a single patient, overlap and correlation analysis found no significant repertoire overlap between any biopsies apart from each lesion compared with itself.

Including the terminal cysteine and phenylalanine, the CDR3 comprises 14 residues. CDR3 DNA is the only sequence kept; it has 42 bases, read in frame from the first base. Clipping removes 5 bases from V and 4 bases from J, with 5 as the unmatched junction base count. CDR1 SNHLY and CDR2 FYNNEI are derived from the germline V gene. Stable vitiligo was defined as no change in lesions over the previous 6 months. For classification as stable, the absence of confetti depigmentation, a clinical sign of active vitiligo, was additionally required. Patients who had been treated within the previous three months were excluded. PBMCs were isolated from heparinized blood by Ficoll density gradient centrifugation and were subsequently flash-frozen. TCR beta chains were amplified from genomic DNA using the immunoSEQ hsTCRB kit. The immunoSEQ service sequenced the TCR beta libraries on an Illumina MiSeq instrument. In the source study's methods: The immunoSEQ Analyzer was used to analyze the repertoire data. TCRdb limited this immuneACCESS table to in-frame rearrangements with V and J called. A share of clones is missing; checked studies link under half to unresolved V genes, and the rest is unexplained. Clone size and the V and J calls come from that table; the DNA yielded D and trimming. This sample lists around 70,000 clones; approximately 89% were detected once. The ten largest clones capture just under 5% of the sample.

As for this clone: Its binding antigen is unknown. It has no much larger one-base neighbor in the sample; base qualities were not kept.

The sample was blood. The sequence derives from a male donor with vitiligo. The V and J segments used are TRBV2 and TRBJ1-5, and TRBD1 aligns with 7 junction nucleotides. The CDR3 loop reads CASSYRGANQPQHF. The bases read TGTGCCAGCAGTTACAGGGGCGCTAATCAGCCCCAGCATTTT.